This T cell receptor beta chain was captured by sequencing in a study of blood T cell repertoires in COVID-19. Across the whole study: Some COVID-19 samples were acute and others convalescent; all came from the United States, Italy and Spain. PBMCs, B-cell-depleted T cells, or T cells were the source of the cDNA or gDNA that made up the material.

Original processing notes: Estimation of nucleated cell counts relied on the amplification of reference gene primers. Sequencing was performed with immunoSEQ multiplex PCR; in TCRdb, only in-frame clones are kept and a portion is missing. The DNA gave D and trimming, while V, J and clone size come from that table. The table includes approximately 80,000 clones, around 88% detected once. The specimen sequenced was peripheral blood. The receptor's source is a man over 45 with active COVID-19.

The CDR3 sequence is CASSPGTEPDNYGYTF. In DNA, the CDR3 is TGTGCCAGTAGTCCGGGGACAGAGCCTGATAACTATGGCTACACCTTC. V gene TRBV19 combines with J gene TRBJ1-2, with 7 bases fitting TRBD1. V shed 5 bases and J 1 base; nucleotides not matched to a gene: 10. Germline lookup yields CDR1 LNHDA and CDR2 SQIVND (reference sequence). This CDR3 has 16 residues.